This entry describes one TCR beta chain. How the authors handled the data: Nucleated cell counts were estimated from reference gene primer amplification. Assay used: immunoSEQ multiplex PCR; TCRdb lists only in-frame clones, some missing. That table supplies the V and J calls and clone size; D and trimming were determined from the DNA. The data show 120,000 or so clones, 55% to 70% seen once. This sample is part of a study of blood T cell repertoires in COVID-19. Looking at the study overall: Donors in the United States, Italy and Spain gave samples during acute or convalescent COVID-19. T cells, B-cell-depleted T cells, or PBMCs provided the cDNA or gDNA that served as material.

Trimming removed 3 bases at V and 0 bases at J, with 9 bases between. The CDR3 is made up of 16 amino acids. Looked up from germline, CDR1 is SGHAT and CDR2 is FQNNGV. The V gene is TRBV11-2, the J gene TRBJ1-6, with D hard to call. This TCR came from a woman in her 70s with acute or convalescent COVID-19. Material for sequencing was peripheral blood. CDR3 loop: CASSFGGSSYNSPLHF. The DNA for the CDR3 is TGTGCCAGCAGCTTTGGCGGGAGCTCCTATAATTCACCCCTCCACTTT.